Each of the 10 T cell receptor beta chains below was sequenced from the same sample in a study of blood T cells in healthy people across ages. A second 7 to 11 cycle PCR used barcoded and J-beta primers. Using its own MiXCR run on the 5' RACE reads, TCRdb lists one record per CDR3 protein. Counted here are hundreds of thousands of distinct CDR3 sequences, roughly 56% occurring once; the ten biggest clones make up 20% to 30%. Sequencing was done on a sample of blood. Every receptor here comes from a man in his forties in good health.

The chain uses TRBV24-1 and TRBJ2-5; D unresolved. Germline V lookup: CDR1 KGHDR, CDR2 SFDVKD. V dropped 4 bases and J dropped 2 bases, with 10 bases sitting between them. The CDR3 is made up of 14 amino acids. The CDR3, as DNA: TGTGCCACCAGTGAGCGTCAGTCTCAAGAGACCCAGTACTTC. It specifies CATSERQSQETQYF.

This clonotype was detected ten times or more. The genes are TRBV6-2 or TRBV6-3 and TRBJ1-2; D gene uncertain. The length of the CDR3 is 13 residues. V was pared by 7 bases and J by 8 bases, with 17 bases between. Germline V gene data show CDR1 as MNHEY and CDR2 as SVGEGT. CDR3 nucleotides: TGTGCCAGCACCAAATCATTTGGGAGAGGCTACACCTTC. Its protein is CASTKSFGRGYTF.

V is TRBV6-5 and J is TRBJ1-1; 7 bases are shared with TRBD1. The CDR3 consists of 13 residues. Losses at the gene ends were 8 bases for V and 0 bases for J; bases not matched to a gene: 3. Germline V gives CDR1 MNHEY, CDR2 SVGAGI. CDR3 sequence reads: CASQDRVNTEAFF. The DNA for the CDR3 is TGTGCCAGCCAAGACAGGGTGAACACTGAAGCTTTCTTT.

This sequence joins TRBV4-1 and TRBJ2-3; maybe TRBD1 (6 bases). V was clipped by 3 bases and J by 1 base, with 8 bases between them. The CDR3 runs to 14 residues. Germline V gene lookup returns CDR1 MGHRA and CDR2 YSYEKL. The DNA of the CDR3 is TGCGCCAGCAGCCAGAACAGGGGCACAGATACGCAGTATTTT. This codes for CASSQNRGTDTQYF.

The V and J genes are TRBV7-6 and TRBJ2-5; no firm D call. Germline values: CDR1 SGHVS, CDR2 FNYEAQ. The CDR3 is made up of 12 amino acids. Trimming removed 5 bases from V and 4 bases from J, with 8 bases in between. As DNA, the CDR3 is TGTGCCAGCAGCCGAATTCGAGAGACCCAGTACTTC. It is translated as CASSRIRETQYF.

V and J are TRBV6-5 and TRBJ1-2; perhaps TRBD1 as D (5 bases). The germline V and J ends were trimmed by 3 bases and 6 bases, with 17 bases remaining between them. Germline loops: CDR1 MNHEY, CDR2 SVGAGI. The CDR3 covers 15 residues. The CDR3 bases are TGTGCCAGCAGTTATAGGACGGGAGGGGAACATGGCTACACCTTC. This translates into CASSYRTGGEHGYTF.

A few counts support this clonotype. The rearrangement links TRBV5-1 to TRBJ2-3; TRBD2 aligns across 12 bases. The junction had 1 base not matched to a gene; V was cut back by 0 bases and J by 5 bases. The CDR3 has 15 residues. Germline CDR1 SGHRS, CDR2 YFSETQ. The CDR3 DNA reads TGCGCCAGCAGCTTGGCGACTAGCGGGGGAGATACGCAGTATTTT. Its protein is CASSLATSGGDTQYF.

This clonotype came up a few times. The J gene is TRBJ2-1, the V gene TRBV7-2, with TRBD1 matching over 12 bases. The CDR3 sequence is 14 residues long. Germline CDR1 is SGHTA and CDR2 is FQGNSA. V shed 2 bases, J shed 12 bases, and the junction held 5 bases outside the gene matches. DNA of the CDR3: TGTGCCAGCAGCTTAATCGGGACAGGGGGCAGGCAGTTCTTC. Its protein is CASSLIGTGGRQFF.

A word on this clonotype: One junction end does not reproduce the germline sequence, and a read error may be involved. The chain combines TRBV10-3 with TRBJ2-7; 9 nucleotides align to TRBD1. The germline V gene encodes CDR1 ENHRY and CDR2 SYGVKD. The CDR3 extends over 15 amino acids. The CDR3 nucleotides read TGTGCCATCGCAAGACCGGGACAGGGCCCCTACAAGCAGTACTTC. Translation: CAIARPGQGPYKQYF.

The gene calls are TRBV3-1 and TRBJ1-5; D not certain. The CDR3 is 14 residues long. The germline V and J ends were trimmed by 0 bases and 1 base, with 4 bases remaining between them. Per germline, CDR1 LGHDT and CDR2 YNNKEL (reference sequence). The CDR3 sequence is CASSQDPSNQPQHF. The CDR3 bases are TGTGCCAGCAGCCAAGATCCCAGCAATCAGCCCCAGCATTTT.